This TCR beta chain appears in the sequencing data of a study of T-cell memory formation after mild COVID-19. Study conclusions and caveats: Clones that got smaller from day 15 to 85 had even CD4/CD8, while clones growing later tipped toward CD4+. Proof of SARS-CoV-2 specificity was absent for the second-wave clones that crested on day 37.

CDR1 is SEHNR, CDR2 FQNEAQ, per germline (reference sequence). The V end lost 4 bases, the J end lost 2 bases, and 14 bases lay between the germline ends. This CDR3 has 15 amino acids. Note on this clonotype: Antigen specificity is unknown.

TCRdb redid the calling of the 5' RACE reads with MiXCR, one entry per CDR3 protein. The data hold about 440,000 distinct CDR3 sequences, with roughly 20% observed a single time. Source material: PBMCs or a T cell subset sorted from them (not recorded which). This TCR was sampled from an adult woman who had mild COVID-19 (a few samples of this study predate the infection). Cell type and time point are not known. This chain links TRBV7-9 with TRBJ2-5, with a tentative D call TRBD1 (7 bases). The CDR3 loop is CASSWRGQKQETQYF. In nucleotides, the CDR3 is TGTGCCAGCAGCTGGAGGGGACAGAAGCAAGAGACCCAGTACTTC.